Listed below are T cell receptor beta chains from one sample, sequenced in a study of identifying expanded T cells in peripheral blood. Here immunoSEQ multiplex PCR was the method, and the copy in TCRdb shows in-frame clones only, minus some. The table has about 54,000 clones, roughly nine tenths seen once; the top ten hold around 3.3%. Sequences were obtained from blood. Receptors originate from a person aged 18 to 75 in good health. Both conserved end residues are part of each CDR3. Each record gives: clone size, V gene, J gene, D gene, CDR3 length, CDR3 protein, CDR3 DNA. A D gene is named only where the DNA matches it firmly. Some rows mark clone size as missing; the rest say once, few, many or name a class of expanded clone.

>.|TRBV29-1|TRBJ1-2|.|12
CSVVWGGYGYTF
TGCAGCGTTGTGTGGGGTGGCTATGGCTACACCTTC
>.|TRBV28|TRBJ2-3|TRBD2|17
CASPPSGTVSSTDTQYF
TGTGCCAGCCCCCCTAGCGGGACGGTATCTAGCACAGATACGCAGTATTTT
>.|TRBV7-9|TRBJ2-1|TRBD2|17
CASSLLSVSGRAGEQFF
TGTGCCAGCAGCTTACTCTCCGTGAGCGGGAGGGCAGGGGAGCAGTTCTTC
>once|TRBV25-1|TRBJ1-2|TRBD1|14
CASNWGDRDYGYTF
TGTGCCAGCAATTGGGGGGACAGGGACTATGGCTACACCTTC
>.|TRBV5-4|TRBJ1-4|TRBD1|14
CASSQQGVGEKLFF
TGTGCCAGCAGCCAACAGGGGGTTGGAGAAAAACTGTTTTTT
>.|TRBV27|TRBJ2-5|TRBD2|11
CASSSGGTQYF
TGTGCCAGCAGTTCGGGGGGGACCCAGTACTTC
>.|TRBV5-1|TRBJ2-3|.|14
CASSYRQSTDTQYF
TGCGCCAGCAGCTACCGACAGTCCACAGATACGCAGTATTTT
>.|TRBV27|TRBJ2-1|.|15
CASSRGGTTYNEQFF
TGTGCCAGTTCACGGGGCGGGACAACCTACAATGAGCAGTTCTTC
>few|TRBV6-1|TRBJ2-2|.|16
CASSAPRDWNTGELFF
TGTGCCAGCAGTGCACCCCGGGACTGGAACACCGGGGAGCTGTTTTTT
>.|TRBV7-2|TRBJ1-5|TRBD1|14
CASSLTGANQPQHF
TGTGCCAGCAGCTTGACAGGGGCGAATCAGCCCCAGCATTTT
>.|TRBV6-6|TRBJ1-5|.|16
CASSYVGSRGNQPQHF
TGTGCCAGCAGTTACGTTGGCAGTCGGGGCAATCAGCCCCAGCATTTT
>few|TRBV25-1|TRBJ2-7|.|14
CASTHVGVAGEQYF
TGTGCCAGCACGCATGTCGGGGTAGCAGGGGAGCAGTACTTC
>.|TRBV30|TRBJ1-1|.|13
CAWSDSLNTEAFF
TGTGCCTGGAGTGACAGTTTAAACACTGAAGCTTTCTTT
>.|TRBV28|TRBJ1-5|.|14
CASSSGLGGQPQHF
TGTGCCAGCAGTTCAGGGCTCGGGGGACAGCCCCAGCATTTT
>.|TRBV5-4|TRBJ2-1|.|15
CASSLRGPSYNEQFF
TGTGCCAGCAGCTTACGAGGGCCCTCCTACAATGAGCAGTTCTTC
>few|TRBV4-3|TRBJ2-3|TRBD2|15
CASSQDGASGAAQYF
TGCGCCAGCAGCCAAGATGGGGCTAGCGGGGCGGCGCAGTATTTT
>.|TRBV20-1|TRBJ1-2|.|10
CSPEWGGYTF
TGCAGCCCGGAGTGGGGTGGCTACACCTTC
>.|TRBV5-4|TRBJ2-5|.|14
CASSSRDIQETQYF
TGTGCCAGCAGTTCTCGGGACATCCAAGAGACCCAGTACTTC
>.|TRBV18|TRBJ2-3|TRBD2|16
CASSPARLAGTDTQYF
TGTGCCAGCTCACCGGCGCGGCTAGCGGGGACAGATACGCAGTATTTT
>.|TRBV6-1|TRBJ1-1|.|13
CASMGRGTHEAFF
TGTGCCAGCATGGGGAGAGGGACCCATGAAGCTTTCTTT
>.|TRBV7-2|TRBJ2-1|TRBD2|15
CASSSPRREVGEQFF
TGTGCCAGCAGCTCCCCTAGGCGGGAGGTCGGGGAGCAGTTCTTC
>.|TRBV18|TRBJ1-2|TRBD1|13
CASSGGQDYGYTF
TGTGCCAGCTCTGGTGGACAGGACTATGGCTACACCTTC
>.|TRBV11-2|TRBJ2-1|.|14
CASSFGRAYNEQFF
TGTGCCAGCAGCTTCGGTAGGGCCTACAATGAGCAGTTCTTC
>.|TRBV27|TRBJ2-5|TRBD2|15
CASSPRLAGVETQYF
TGTGCCAGCAGTCCCCGACTAGCGGGGGTGGAGACCCAGTACTTC